One and the same sample provided the 19 T cell receptor beta chains below, sequenced in a study of cytomegalovirus exposure and HLA in healthy donors. Both 60 Vbeta primers and 13 Jbeta primers went into the PCR. Some clones are missing from TCRdb's copy, which holds only in-frame ones; the method was immunoSEQ multiplex PCR. The table shows about 100,000 clones, with just under 80% occurring only once. Sequenced: PBMCs. Source of these receptors: a man aged 30 to 39 in good health and CMV-seronegative.

The chain links TRBV5-1 to TRBJ2-2; a weak D match, TRBD2 (5 bases). V was trimmed by 0 bases and J by 7 bases, leaving 10 bases between them. The CDR3 runs 14 residues. Per germline, CDR1 SGHRS and CDR2 YFSETQ. This CDR3 is CASSLGSRDGELFF. CDR3 DNA sequence: TGCGCCAGCAGCTTGGGCTCGAGGGACGGGGAGCTGTTTTTT.

CDR3: CAISQQEHNEQFF. The CDR3, as DNA: TGTGCCATCAGTCAACAGGAACACAATGAGCAGTTCTTC. V and J are TRBV10-3 and TRBJ2-1, with D perhaps matching TRBD1 (5 bases). Trimming took off 5 bases at V and 5 bases at J, with 10 bases between the two ends. Germline V gives CDR1 ENHRY, CDR2 SYGVKD. The CDR3 is made up of 13 amino acids.

J is TRBJ2-5 and V is TRBV19, with 10 nucleotides matching TRBD2. This CDR3 contains 15 residues. V was pared by 4 bases and J by 4 bases, with 6 bases of the junction left unmatched. The germline V gene encodes CDR1 LNHDA and CDR2 SQIVND (reference sequence). The DNA for the CDR3 is TGTGCCAGTAGTAGTCCTAGCGGGAGAGGAGAGACCCAGTACTTC. Amino acid sequence: CASSSPSGRGETQYF.

This chain links TRBV4-3 with TRBJ2-3, with 13 bases identical to TRBD2. The CDR3 contains 17 residues. Germline V gene lookup returns CDR1 LGHNA and CDR2 YSLEER. Germline trimming cut 0 bases from V and 5 bases from J; bases unmatched to any gene: 5. The CDR3 bases are TGCGCCAGCAGCCAAGATCCGACTAGCGGGGGGTTAGATACGCAGTATTTT. Residues: CASSQDPTSGGLDTQYF.

This chain links TRBV30 with TRBJ2-5, with TRBD2 identical over 11 bases. Germline-derived CDR1 and CDR2 are GTSNPN and SVGIG (reference sequence). The V gene end was trimmed by 2 bases and the J gene end by 6 bases; junction bases not matched to a gene: 5. The CDR3 contains 14 residues. CDR3 sequence reads: CAWSLAGGVKTQYF. CDR3 sequence (DNA): TGTGCCTGGAGTCTAGCGGGGGGTGTAAAGACCCAGTACTTC.

This clone was seen only once. The CDR3 reads CASSLGDRDEETQYF. CDR3 sequence (DNA): TGCGCCAGCAGCCTAGGGGACAGGGATGAAGAGACCCAGTACTTC. V and J are TRBV5-1 and TRBJ2-5, with 9 nucleotides matching TRBD1. V dropped 4 bases and J dropped 3; count of bases not matched to a gene: 7. The germline V gene encodes CDR1 SGHRS and CDR2 YFSETQ. CDR3 length: 15 residues.

In its sample, this clone was seen a few times. This chain connects TRBV7-9 to TRBJ2-7, with D hard to call. V was clipped by 1 base and J by 5 bases, with 3 bases between them. Germline CDR1 and CDR2: SEHNR and FQNEAQ (reference sequence). CDR3 length: 11 amino acids. CDR3 protein: CASSLVDEQYF. The CDR3 bases are TGTGCCAGCAGCTTAGTCGACGAGCAGTACTTC.

This clone was seen once. The rearrangement uses TRBV12-5 and TRBJ2-2; 11 bases align to TRBD1. The CDR3 runs 15 residues. Germline V CDR1 and CDR2: LGHNT, FRNRAP. J gave up 3 bases and V 5 bases, and 2 bases lay outside the gene matches. CDR3 coding DNA: TGTGCTAGTGGTACGGGACAGGGGGACACCGGGGAGCTGTTTTTT. The encoded protein is CASGTGQGDTGELFF.

The chain combines TRBV19 with TRBJ1-5; 7 positions agree with TRBD1. CDR1 is LNHDA, CDR2 SQIVND, per germline (reference sequence). This CDR3 has 16 residues. Trimming took 3 bases from V and 5 from J; bases not matched to a gene: 10. The CDR3: CASSIEEGARHQPQHF. In DNA form, the CDR3 reads TGTGCCAGTAGTATTGAAGAGGGGGCGCGTCATCAGCCCCAGCATTTT. Supplemented by reference TRBV19 and TRBJ1-5, the full variable domain reads DGGITQSPKYLFRKEGQNVTLSCEQNLNHDAMYWYRQDPGQGLRLIYYSQIVNDFQKGDIAEGYSVSREKKESFPLTVTSAQKNPTAFYLCASSIEEGARHQPQHFGDGTRLSIL.

This clone was counted between two and nine times. The CDR3 DNA sequence: TGTGCCAGCATCTTTTCCGGGGTGTCCGGGGAGCTGTTTTTT. This codes for CASIFSGVSGELFF. The chain links TRBV7-9 to TRBJ2-2; D possibly corresponds to TRBD2 (5 bases). Looked up from germline, CDR1 is SEHNR and CDR2 is FQNEAQ (reference sequence). The CDR3 length is 14 residues. The V and J ends lost 7 bases and 6 bases respectively, with 15 bases between them. The full variable domain, with the rest looked up from reference TRBV7-9 and TRBJ2-2, is DTGVSQNPRHKITKRGQNVTFRCDPISEHNRLYWYRQTLGQGPEFLTYFQNEAQLEKSRLLSDRFSAERPKGSFSTLEIQRTEQGDSAMYLCASIFSGVSGELFFGEGSRLTVL.

The chain couples TRBV5-1 to TRBJ2-2, with TRBD1 identical over 7 bases. This CDR3 region has 15 residues. Germline V gene data show CDR1 as SGHRS and CDR2 as YFSETQ. The ends lost 4 bases at V and 5 bases at J; junction bases unmatched: 8. This CDR3 is CASSGSTGSTGELFF. The DNA of the CDR3 is TGCGCCAGCAGCGGATCGACAGGGAGTACCGGGGAGCTGTTTTTT.

The genes are TRBV4-1 and TRBJ1-4; weak D call: TRBD1 (6 bases). The germline V gene encodes CDR1 MGHRA and CDR2 YSYEKL. Trimming stripped 3 bases from V and 5 bases from J, with 13 bases between. The CDR3 extends over 15 amino acids. The CDR3 bases are TGCGCCAGCAGCCACCCCGGACAGACGAATGAAAAACTGTTTTTT. Encoded protein: CASSHPGQTNEKLFF.

The chain couples TRBV7-2 to TRBJ1-1; D perhaps matches TRBD1 (6 bases). The CDR3 is 14 amino acids. Germline CDR1 is SGHTA and CDR2 is FQGNSA. Trimming took off 5 bases at V and 4 bases at J, with 14 bases between the two ends. The CDR3 coding sequence is TGTGCCAGCAGCGTACAGGGTCTCAGCACTGAAGCTTTCTTT. This sequence encodes CASSVQGLSTEAFF.

The DNA of the CDR3 is TGTGCCTGGAGTGCAGGGAGGACTAGCGGCAGGCTTAACACCGGGGAGCTGTTTTTT. Translation gives CAWSAGRTSGRLNTGELFF. This chain links TRBV30 with TRBJ2-2, with TRBD2 matching over 10 bases. The CDR3 covers 19 residues. J was trimmed by 2 bases and V by 1 base; bases with no gene match: 13. The V gene's germline CDR1 is GTSNPN and CDR2 SVGIG (reference sequence). Full variable domain (remainder filled in from reference TRBV30 and TRBJ2-2): SQTIHQWPATLVQPVGSPLSLECTVEGTSNPNLYWYRQAAGRGLQLLFYSVGIGQISSEVPQNLSASRPQDRQFILSSKKLLLSDSGFYLCAWSAGRTSGRLNTGELFFGEGSRLTVL.

The rearrangement uses TRBV5-1 and TRBJ2-7, with 7 bases that match TRBD1. CDR3 length: 16 residues. The germline V gene has CDR1 SGHRS and CDR2 YFSETQ. The J segment lost 2 bases and the V segment lost 0 bases, leaving 8 bases of the junction unmatched. In DNA, the CDR3 is TGCGCCAGCAGCTTGGCCCTGACAGGGCCCCCCTACGAGCAGTACTTC. Its protein product is CASSLALTGPPYEQYF.

The rearrangement links TRBV5-4 to TRBJ2-4; TRBD1 is a possible D gene (5 bases). CDR3 size: 16 residues. Trimming shortened V by 1 base and J by 0 bases, and 11 bases separated the two germline ends. Per germline, CDR1 SGHNT and CDR2 YYREEE (reference sequence). CDR3 residues: CASSLSGREAKNIQYF. In DNA, the CDR3 is TGTGCCAGCAGCTTGTCAGGGCGCGAAGCCAAAAACATTCAGTACTTC.

The chain recombines TRBV7-8 with TRBJ2-7; TRBD2 is a possible D gene (6 bases). Trimming pared 1 base from V and 7 bases from J, leaving 8 bases between. CDR3 length: 12 residues. The germline V gene encodes CDR1 SGHVS and CDR2 FQNEAQ. In DNA, the CDR3 is TGTGCCAGCAGCTTAGGGACTAAGGAGCAGTACTTC. This encodes CASSLGTKEQYF.

The chain links TRBV6-5 to TRBJ1-5; D is unresolved. CDR1 and CDR2 from the germline V gene are MNHEY and SVGAGI. The V end was cut by 6 bases, the J end by 4 bases, with 7 bases between. The length of the CDR3 is 12 residues. CDR3 DNA sequence: TGTGCCAGCAGGGTAGTTAATCAGCCCCAGCATTTT. It specifies CASRVVNQPQHF.

This chain links TRBV11-2 with TRBJ1-1, with 10 bases that match TRBD1. With V trimmed by 3 bases and J by 0 bases, 1 base remained unmatched. Germline V gene sequence: CDR1 SGHAT, CDR2 FQNNGV. The CDR3 extends over 15 amino acids. The CDR3 nucleotides read TGTGCCAGCAGCTTGACAGGGGGCTTGAACACTGAAGCTTTCTTT. Encoded protein: CASSLTGGLNTEAFF.